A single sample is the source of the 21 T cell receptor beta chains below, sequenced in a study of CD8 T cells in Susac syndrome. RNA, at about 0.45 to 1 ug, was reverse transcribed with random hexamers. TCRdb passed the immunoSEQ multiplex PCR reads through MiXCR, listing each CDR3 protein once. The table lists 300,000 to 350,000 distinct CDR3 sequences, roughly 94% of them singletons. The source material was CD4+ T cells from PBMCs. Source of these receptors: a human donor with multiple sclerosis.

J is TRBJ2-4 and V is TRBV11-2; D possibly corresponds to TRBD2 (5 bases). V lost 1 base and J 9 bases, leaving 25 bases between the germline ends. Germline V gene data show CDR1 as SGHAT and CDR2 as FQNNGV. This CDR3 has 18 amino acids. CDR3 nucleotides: TGTGCCAGCAGCTTAGTGGCCCTTTCGGGGAGCACCTCCGCCATTCAGTACTTC. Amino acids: CASSLVALSGSTSAIQYF.

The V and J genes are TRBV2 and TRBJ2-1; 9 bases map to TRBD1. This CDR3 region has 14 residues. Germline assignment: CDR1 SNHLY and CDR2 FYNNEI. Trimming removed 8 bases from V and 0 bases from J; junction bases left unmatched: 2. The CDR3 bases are TGTGCCAGCGTGACAGGGGGCTCCTACAATGAGCAGTTCTTC. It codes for CASVTGGSYNEQFF.

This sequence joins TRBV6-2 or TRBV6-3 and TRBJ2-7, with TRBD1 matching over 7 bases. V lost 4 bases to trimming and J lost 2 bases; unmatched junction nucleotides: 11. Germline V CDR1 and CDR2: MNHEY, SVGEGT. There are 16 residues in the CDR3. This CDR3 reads CASSFGPTGDPYEQYF. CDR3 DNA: TGTGCCAGCAGTTTCGGCCCCACAGGGGACCCCTACGAGCAGTACTTC.

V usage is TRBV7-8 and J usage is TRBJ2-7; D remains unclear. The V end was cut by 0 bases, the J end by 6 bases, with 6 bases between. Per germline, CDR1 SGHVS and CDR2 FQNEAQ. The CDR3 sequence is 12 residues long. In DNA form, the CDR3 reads TGTGCCAGCAGCTTAGCGAGTGGCGAGCAGTACTTC. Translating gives CASSLASGEQYF.

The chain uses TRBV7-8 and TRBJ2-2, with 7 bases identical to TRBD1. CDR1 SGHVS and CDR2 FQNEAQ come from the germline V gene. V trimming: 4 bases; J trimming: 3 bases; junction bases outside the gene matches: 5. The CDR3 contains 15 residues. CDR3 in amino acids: CASSSYDRDTGELFF. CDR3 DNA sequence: TGTGCCAGCAGCTCCTACGACAGGGACACCGGGGAGCTGTTTTTT.

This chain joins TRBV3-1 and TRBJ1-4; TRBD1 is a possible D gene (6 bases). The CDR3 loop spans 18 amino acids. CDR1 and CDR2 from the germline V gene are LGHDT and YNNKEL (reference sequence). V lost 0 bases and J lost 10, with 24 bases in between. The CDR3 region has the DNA TGTGCCAGCAGCCAAGATTTCGGGGGGCTTCGCCCCGGGACAAAACTGTTTTTT. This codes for CASSQDFGGLRPGTKLFF.

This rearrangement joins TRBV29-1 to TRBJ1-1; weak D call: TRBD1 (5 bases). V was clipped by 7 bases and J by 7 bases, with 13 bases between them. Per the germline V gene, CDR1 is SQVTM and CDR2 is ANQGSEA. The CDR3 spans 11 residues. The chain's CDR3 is CSGRDVNEAFF. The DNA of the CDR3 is TGCAGCGGGCGGGACGTCAATGAAGCTTTCTTT.

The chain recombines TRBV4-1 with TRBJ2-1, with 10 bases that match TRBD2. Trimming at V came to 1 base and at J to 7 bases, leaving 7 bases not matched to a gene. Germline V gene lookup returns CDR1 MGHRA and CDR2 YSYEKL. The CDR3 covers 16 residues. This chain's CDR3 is CASSQAWASGSNEQFF. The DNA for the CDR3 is TGCGCCAGCAGCCAAGCGTGGGCTAGCGGGAGTAATGAGCAGTTCTTC.

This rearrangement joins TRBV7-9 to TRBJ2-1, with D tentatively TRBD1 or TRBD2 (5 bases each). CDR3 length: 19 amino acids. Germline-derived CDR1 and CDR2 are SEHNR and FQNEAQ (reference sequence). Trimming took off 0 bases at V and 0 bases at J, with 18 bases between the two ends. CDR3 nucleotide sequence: TGTGCCAGCAGCTTAGCGAGGGGTACTAGTCTTGGCTCCTACAATGAGCAGTTCTTC. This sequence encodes CASSLARGTSLGSYNEQFF.

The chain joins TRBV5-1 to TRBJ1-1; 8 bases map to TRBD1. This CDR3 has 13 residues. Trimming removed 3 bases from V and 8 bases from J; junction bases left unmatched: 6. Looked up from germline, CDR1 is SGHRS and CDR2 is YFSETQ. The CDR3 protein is CASSSWTGTEAFF. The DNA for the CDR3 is TGCGCCAGCAGCTCGTGGACAGGGACCGAAGCTTTCTTT.

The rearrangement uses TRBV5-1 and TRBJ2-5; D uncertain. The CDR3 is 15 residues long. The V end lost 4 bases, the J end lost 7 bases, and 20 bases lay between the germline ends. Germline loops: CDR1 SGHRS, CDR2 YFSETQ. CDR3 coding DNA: TGCGCCAGCAGCCCGGATGTGACCTGGGAAGCGACCCAGTACTTC. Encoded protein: CASSPDVTWEATQYF.

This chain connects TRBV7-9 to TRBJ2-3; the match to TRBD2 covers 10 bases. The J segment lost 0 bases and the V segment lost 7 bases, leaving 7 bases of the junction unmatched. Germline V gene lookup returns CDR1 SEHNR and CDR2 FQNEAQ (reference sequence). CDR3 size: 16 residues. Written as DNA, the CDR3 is TGTGCCAGCACCCCGCCGACTAGCGGGAGCACAGATACGCAGTATTTT. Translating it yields CASTPPTSGSTDTQYF.

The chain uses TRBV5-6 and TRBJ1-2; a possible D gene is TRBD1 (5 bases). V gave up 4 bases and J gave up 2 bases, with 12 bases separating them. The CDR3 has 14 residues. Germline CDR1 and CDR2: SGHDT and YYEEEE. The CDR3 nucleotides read TGTGCCAGCAGCGTGGGACCAGGGAACTATGGCTACACCTTC. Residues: CASSVGPGNYGYTF.

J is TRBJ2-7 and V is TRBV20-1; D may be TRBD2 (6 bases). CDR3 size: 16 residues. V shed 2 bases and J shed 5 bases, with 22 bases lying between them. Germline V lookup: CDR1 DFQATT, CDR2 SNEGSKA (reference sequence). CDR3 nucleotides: TGCAGTGCTAGAAGATCGAGGGCCAGGGAGGTTGACGAGCAGTACTTC. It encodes CSARRSRAREVDEQYF.

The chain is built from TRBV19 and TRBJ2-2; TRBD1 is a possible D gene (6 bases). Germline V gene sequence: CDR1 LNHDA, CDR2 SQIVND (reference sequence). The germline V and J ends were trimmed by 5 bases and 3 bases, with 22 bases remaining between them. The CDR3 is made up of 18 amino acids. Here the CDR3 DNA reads TGTGCCAGTAGTCCTCTGGCAGGGGTTTATTTGGACACCGGGGAGCTGTTTTTT. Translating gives CASSPLAGVYLDTGELFF.

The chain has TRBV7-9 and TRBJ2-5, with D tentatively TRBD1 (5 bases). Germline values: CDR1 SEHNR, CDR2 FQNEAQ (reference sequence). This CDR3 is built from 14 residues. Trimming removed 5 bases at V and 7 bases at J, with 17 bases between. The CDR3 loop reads CASSPRGLPGTQYF. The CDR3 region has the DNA TGTGCCAGCAGCCCAAGGGGCCTACCGGGGACCCAGTACTTC.

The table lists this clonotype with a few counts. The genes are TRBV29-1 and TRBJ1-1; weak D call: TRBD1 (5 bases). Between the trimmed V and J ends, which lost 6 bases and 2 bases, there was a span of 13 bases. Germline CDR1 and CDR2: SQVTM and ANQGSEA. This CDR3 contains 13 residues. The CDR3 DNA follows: TGCAGCGTCGGAGGGGTTTCAAACACTGAAGCTTTCTTT. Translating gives CSVGGVSNTEAFF.

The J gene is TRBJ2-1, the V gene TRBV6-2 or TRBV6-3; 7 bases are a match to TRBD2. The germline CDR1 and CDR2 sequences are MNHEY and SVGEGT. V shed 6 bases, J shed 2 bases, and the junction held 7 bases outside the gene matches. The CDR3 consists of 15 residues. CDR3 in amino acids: CASRLTSTTYNEQFF. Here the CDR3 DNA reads TGTGCCAGCAGACTGACTAGCACCACCTACAATGAGCAGTTCTTC.

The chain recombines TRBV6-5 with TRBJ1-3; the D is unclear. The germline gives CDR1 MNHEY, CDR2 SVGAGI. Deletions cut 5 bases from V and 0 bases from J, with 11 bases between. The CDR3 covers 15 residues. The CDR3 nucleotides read TGTGCCAGCAGTCCTAGAGTAAGCTCTGGAAACACCATATATTTT. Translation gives CASSPRVSSGNTIYF.

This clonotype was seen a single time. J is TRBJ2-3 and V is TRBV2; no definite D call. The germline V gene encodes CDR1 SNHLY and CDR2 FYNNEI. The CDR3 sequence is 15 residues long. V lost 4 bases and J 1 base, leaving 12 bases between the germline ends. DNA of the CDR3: TGTGCCAGCAGTGTTCCAGTTCGTGGCACAGATACGCAGTATTTT. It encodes CASSVPVRGTDTQYF.

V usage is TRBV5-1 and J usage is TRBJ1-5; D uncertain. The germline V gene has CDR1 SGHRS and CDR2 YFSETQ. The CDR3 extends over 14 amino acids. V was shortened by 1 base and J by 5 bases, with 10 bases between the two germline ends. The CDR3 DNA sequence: TGCGCCAGCAGCTTGCGAGGTGAGGATCAGCCCCAGCATTTT. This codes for CASSLRGEDQPQHF.